This TCR beta chain derives from a study of cytomegalovirus exposure and HLA in healthy donors. Study-level results: In vitro testing confirmed a few CMV-associated chains as specific for CMV antigens.

PCR used 60 Vbeta primers and 13 Jbeta primers. Measured with immunoSEQ multiplex PCR; TCRdb has only the in-frame clones, and not every one. The table records about 94,000 clones, around 8% of them present only once. This clone was detected a few times. Its antigen remains unknown. CDR1 and CDR2 (germline): GTSNPN, SVGIG (reference sequence). There are 15 residues in the CDR3. Trimming at V came to 6 bases and at J to 1 base, leaving 7 bases not matched to a gene. The TCR sequence derives from a middle-aged man in good health and CMV-seronegative. Sequenced input: PBMCs. This rearrangement joins TRBV30 to TRBJ2-3, with TRBD2 matching 10 bases. The DNA of the CDR3 is TGTGCCTGTTCTACCGGGACTAGCGGCACAGATACGCAGTATTTT. Its protein product is CACSTGTSGTDTQYF.